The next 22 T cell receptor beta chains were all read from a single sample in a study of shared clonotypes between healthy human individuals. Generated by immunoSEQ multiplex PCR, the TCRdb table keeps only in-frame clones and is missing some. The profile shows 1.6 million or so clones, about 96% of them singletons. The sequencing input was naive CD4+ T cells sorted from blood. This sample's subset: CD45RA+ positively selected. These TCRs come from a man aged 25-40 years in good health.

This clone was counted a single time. The CDR3 sequence: CASSVDGRLSNNEQFF. For the CDR3, the DNA is TGTGCCAGCAGCGTAGACGGGCGACTTAGCAACAATGAGCAGTTCTTC. The chain links TRBV9 to TRBJ2-1; D not certain. The CDR3 is made up of 16 amino acids. Trimming cost V 0 bases and J 5 bases, with 15 bases left between them. Germline V gives CDR1 SGDLS, CDR2 YYNGEE.

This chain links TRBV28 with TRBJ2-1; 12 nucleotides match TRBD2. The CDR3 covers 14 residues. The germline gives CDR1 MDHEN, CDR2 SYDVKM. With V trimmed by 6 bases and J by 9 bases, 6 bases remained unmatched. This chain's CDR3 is CASRGLAGGVEQFF. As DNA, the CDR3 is TGTGCCAGCAGGGGGCTAGCGGGAGGGGTTGAGCAGTTCTTC. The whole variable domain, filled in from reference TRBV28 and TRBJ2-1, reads DVKVTQSSRYLVKRTGEKVFLECVQDMDHENMFWYRQDPGLGLRLIYFSYDVKMKEKGDIPEGYSVSREKKERFSLILESASTNQTSMYLCASRGLAGGVEQFFGPGTRLTVL.

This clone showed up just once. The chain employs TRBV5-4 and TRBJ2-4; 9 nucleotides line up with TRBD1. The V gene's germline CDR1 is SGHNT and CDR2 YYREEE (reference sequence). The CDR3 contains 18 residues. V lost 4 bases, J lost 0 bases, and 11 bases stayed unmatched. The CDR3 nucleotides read TGTGCCAGCAGCAGCCGGGACAGGGAACGTCTAGCCAAAAACATTCAGTACTTC. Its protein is CASSSRDRERLAKNIQYF.

CDR3 sequence: CASSPGKGALQETQYF. CDR3 nucleotides: TGTGCCAGCTCACCGGGGAAGGGGGCACTCCAAGAGACCCAGTACTTC. The rearrangement joins TRBV18 to TRBJ2-5, with 7 bases fitting TRBD1. Per germline, CDR1 KGHSH and CDR2 LQKENI. V dropped 3 bases and J dropped 1; count of bases not matched to a gene: 8. This CDR3 contains 16 residues.

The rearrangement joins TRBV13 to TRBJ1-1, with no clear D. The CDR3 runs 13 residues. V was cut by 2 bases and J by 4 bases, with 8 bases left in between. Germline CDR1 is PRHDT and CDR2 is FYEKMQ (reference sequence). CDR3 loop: CASSLRISTEAFF. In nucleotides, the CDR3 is TGTGCCAGCAGCTTAAGAATATCCACTGAAGCTTTCTTT.

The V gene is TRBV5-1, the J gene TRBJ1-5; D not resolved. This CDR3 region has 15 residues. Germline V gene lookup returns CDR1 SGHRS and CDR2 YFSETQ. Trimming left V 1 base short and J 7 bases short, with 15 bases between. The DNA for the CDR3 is TGCGCCAGCAGCTTGTACGGTCAAGTGGGGCAGCCCCAGCATTTT. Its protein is CASSLYGQVGQPQHF.

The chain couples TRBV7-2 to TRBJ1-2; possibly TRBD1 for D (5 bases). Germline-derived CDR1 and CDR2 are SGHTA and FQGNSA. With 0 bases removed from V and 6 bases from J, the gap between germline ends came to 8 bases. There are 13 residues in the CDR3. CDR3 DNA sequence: TGTGCCAGCAGCTTAGCAGCAGGGAATGGCTACACCTTC. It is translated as CASSLAAGNGYTF.

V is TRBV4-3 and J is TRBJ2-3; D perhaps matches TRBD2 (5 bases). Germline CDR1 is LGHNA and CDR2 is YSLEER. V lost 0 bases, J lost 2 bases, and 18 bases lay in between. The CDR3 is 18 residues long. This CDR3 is CASSQDRSSPTHTDTQYF. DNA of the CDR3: TGCGCCAGCAGCCAAGATCGGTCTAGCCCCACACACACAGATACGCAGTATTTT.

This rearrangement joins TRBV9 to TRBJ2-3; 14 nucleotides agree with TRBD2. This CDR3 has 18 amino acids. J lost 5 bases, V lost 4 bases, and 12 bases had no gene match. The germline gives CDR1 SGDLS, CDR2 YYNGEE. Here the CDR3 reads CASSKRPGLAGAIDTQYF. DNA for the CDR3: TGTGCCAGCAGCAAACGTCCGGGACTAGCGGGGGCAATAGATACGCAGTATTTT.

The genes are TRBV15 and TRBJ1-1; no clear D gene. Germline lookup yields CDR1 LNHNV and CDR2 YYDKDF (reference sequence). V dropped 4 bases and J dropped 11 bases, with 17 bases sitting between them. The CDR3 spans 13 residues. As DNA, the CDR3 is TGTGCCACCAGCACGTACGCAGGTAGGAGGGCTTTCTTT. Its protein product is CATSTYAGRRAFF. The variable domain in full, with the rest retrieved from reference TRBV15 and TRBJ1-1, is DAMVIQNPRYQVTQFGKPVTLSCSQTLNHNVMYWYQQKSSQAPKLLFHYYDKDFNNEADTPDNFQSRRPNTSFCFLDIRSPGLGDTAMYLCATSTYAGRRAFFGQGTRLTVV.

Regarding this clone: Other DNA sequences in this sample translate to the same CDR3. The CDR3 spells CASSSGTSGRAGEQYF. The CDR3 coding sequence is TGCGCCAGCAGCTCCGGGACTAGCGGGAGGGCCGGCGAGCAGTACTTC. This chain connects TRBV5-1 to TRBJ2-7; 16 bases fit TRBD2. This CDR3 spans 16 amino acids. Germline trimming cut 3 bases from V and 6 bases from J; bases unmatched to any gene: 6. In germline, CDR1 is SGHRS, CDR2 YFSETQ.

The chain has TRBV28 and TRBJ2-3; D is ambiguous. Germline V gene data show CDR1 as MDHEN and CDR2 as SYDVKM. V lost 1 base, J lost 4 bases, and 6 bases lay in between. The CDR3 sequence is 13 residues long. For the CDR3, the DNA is TGTGCCAGCAGTTTATTAGCCGCAGATACGCAGTATTTT. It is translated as CASSLLAADTQYF.

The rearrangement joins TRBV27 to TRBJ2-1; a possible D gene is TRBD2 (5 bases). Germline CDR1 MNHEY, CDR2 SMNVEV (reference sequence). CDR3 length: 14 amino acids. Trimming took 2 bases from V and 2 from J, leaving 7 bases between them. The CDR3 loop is CASSLTGTYNEQFF. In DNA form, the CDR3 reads TGTGCCAGCAGTTTAACCGGGACCTACAATGAGCAGTTCTTC.

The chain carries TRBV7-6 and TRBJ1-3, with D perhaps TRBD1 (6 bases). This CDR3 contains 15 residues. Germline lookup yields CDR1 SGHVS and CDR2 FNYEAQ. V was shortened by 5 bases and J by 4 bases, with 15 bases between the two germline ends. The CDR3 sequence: CASSLQQGLGNTIYF. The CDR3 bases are TGTGCCAGCAGCCTCCAACAGGGTTTGGGAAACACCATATATTTT.

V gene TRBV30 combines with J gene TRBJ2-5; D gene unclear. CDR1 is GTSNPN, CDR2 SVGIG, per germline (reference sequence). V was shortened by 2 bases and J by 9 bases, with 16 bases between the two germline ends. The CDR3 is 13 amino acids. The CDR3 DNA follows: TGTGCCTGGAGTCGGGTCGGGCTACGGGCCCAGTACTTC. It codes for CAWSRVGLRAQYF.

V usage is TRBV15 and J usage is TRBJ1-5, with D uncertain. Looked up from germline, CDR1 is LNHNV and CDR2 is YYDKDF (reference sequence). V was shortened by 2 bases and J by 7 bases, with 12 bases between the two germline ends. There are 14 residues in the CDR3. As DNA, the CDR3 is TGTGCCACCAGCAGACAGGAGAAGAGGCAGCCCCAGCATTTT. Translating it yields CATSRQEKRQPQHF.

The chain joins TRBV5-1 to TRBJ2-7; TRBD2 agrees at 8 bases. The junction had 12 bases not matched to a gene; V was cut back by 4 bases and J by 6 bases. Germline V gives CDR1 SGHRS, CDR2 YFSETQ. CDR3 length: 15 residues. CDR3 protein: CASSREGDRSGEQYF. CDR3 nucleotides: TGCGCCAGCAGCCGGGAGGGGGATCGATCGGGCGAGCAGTACTTC.

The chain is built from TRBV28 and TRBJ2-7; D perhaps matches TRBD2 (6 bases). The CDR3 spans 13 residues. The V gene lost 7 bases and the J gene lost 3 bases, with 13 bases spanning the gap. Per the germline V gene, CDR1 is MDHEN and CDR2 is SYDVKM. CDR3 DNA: TGTGCCAGCATCGTGGGAGCGGGCTACGAGCAGTACTTC. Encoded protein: CASIVGAGYEQYF.

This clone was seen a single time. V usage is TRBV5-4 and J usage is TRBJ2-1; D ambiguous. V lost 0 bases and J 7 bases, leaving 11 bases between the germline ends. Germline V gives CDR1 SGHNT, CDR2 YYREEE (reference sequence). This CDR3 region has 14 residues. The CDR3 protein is CASSLVPASNEQFF. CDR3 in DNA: TGTGCCAGCAGCTTGGTACCAGCCTCTAATGAGCAGTTCTTC. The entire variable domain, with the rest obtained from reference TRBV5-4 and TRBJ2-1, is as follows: ETGVTQSPTHLIKTRGQQVTLRCSSQSGHNTVSWYQQALGQGPQFIFQYYREEENGRGNFPPRFSGLQFPNYSSELNVNALELDDSALYLCASSLVPASNEQFFGPGTRLTVL.

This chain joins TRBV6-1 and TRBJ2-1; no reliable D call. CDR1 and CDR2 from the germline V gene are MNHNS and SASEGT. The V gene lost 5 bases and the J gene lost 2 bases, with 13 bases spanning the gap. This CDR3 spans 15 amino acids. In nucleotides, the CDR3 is TGTGCCAGCAGTCCCACGGGCATTACCTACAATGAGCAGTTCTTC. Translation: CASSPTGITYNEQFF.

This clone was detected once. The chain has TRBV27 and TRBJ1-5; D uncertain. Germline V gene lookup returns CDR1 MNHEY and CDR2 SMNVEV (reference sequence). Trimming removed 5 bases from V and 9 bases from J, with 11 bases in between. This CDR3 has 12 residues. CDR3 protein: CASSPPGGPQHF. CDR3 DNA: TGTGCCAGCAGTCCACCAGGAGGGCCCCAGCATTTT.

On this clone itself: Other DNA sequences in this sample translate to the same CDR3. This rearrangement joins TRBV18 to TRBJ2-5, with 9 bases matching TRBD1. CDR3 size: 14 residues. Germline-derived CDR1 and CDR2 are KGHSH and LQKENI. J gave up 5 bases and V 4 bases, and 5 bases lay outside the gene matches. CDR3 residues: CASSRTGVGETQYF. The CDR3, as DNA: TGTGCCAGCTCACGGACAGGGGTAGGCGAGACCCAGTACTTC.